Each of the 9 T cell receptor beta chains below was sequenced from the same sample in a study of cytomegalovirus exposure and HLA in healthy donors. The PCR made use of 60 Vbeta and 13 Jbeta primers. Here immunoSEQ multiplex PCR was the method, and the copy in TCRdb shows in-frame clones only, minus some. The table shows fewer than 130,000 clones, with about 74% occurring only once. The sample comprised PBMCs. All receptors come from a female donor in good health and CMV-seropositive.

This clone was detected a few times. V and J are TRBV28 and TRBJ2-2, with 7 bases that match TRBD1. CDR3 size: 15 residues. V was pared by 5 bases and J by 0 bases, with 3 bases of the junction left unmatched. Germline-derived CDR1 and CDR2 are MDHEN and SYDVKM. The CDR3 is CASSARGTNTGELFF. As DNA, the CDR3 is TGTGCCAGCAGTGCCAGGGGGACGAACACCGGGGAGCTGTTTTTT.

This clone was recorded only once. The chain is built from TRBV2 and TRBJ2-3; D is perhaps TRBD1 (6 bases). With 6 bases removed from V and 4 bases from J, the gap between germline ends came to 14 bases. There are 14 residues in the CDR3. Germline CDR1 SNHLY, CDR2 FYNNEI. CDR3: CASRAPYRADTQYF. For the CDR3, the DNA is TGTGCCAGCAGAGCCCCTTACAGGGCAGATACGCAGTATTTT.

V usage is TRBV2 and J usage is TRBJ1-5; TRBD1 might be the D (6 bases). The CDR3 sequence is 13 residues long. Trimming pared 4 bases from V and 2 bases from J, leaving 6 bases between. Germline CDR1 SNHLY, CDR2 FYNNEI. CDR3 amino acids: CASSGQGNQPQHF. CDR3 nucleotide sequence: TGTGCCAGCAGTGGACAGGGCAATCAGCCCCAGCATTTT.

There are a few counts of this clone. The CDR3 sequence: CASGLAGSGEQYF. Here the CDR3 DNA reads TGCGCCAGCGGGCTAGCGGGATCGGGCGAGCAGTACTTC. The chain combines TRBV5-1 with TRBJ2-7; 9 nucleotides align to TRBD2. The ends lost 7 bases at V and 6 bases at J; junction bases unmatched: 8. CDR1 is SGHRS and CDR2 is YFSETQ in the germline V gene. CDR3 length equals 13 residues.

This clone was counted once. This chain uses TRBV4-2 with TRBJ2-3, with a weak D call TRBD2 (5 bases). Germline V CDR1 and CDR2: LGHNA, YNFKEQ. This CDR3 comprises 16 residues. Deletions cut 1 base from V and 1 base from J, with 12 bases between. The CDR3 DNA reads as TGTGCCAGCAGCCAAGGGACTGCCTCGGGCACAGATACGCAGTATTTT. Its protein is CASSQGTASGTDTQYF.

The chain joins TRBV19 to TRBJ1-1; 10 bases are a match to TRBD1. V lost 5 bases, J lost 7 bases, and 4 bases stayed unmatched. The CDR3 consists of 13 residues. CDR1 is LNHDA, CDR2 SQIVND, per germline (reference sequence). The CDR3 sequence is CASSFGTGVEAFF. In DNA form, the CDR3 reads TGTGCCAGTAGTTTCGGGACAGGGGTTGAAGCTTTCTTT.

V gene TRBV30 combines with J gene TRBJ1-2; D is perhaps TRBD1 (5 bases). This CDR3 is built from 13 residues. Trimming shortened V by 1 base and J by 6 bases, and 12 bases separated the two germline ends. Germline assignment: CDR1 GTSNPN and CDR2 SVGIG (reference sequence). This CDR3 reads CAWSGWEGNGYTF. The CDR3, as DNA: TGTGCCTGGAGTGGGTGGGAGGGGAATGGCTACACCTTC.

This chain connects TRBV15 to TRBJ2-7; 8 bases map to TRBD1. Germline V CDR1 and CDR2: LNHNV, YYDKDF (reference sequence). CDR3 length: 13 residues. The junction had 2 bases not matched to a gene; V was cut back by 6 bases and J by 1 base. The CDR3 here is CATSRDRSYEQYF. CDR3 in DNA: TGTGCCACCAGTCGGGACAGGTCCTACGAGCAGTACTTC.

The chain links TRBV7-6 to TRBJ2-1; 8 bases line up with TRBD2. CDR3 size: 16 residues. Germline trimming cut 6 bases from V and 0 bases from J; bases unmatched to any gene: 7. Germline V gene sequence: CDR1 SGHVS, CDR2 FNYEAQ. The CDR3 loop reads CASRVTSASSYNEQFF. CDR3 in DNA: TGTGCCAGCAGGGTGACTAGCGCGAGCTCCTACAATGAGCAGTTCTTC.